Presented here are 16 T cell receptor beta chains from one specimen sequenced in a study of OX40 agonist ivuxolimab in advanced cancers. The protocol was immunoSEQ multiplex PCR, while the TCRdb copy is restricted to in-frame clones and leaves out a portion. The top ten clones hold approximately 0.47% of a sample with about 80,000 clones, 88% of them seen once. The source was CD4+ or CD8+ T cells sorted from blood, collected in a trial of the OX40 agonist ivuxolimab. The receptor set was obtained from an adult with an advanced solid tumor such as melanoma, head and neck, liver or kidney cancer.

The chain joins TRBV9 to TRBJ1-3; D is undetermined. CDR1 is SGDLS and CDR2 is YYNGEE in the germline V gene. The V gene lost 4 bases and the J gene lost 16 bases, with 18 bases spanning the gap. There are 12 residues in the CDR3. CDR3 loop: CASSPSPGVFYF. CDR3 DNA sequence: TGTGCCAGCAGCCCGAGCCCCGGGGTCTTTTATTTT.

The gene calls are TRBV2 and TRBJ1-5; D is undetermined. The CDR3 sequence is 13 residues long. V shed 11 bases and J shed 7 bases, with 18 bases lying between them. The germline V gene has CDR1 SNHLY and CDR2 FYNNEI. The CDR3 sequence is CAQASYGQQPQHF. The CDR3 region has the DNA TGTGCCCAAGCATCATACGGGCAGCAGCCCCAGCATTTT.

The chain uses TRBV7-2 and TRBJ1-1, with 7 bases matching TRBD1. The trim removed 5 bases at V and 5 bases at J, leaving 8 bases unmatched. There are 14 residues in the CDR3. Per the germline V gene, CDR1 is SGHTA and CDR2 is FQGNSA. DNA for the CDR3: TGTGCCAGCAGCGTATACAGGGGAGGTACTGAAGCTTTCTTT. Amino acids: CASSVYRGGTEAFF.

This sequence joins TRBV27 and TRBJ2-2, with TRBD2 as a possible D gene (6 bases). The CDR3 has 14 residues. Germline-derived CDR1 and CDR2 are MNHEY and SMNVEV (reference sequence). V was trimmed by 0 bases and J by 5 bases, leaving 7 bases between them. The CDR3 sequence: CASSLSGGTGELFF. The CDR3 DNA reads TGTGCCAGCAGTTTATCCGGGGGAACCGGGGAGCTGTTTTTT.

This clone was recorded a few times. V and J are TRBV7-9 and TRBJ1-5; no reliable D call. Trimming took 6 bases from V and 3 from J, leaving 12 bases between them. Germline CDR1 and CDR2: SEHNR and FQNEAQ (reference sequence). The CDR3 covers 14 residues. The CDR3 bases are TGTGCCAGCAGACCAAAAGGGCCCAATCAGCCCCAGCATTTT. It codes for CASRPKGPNQPQHF.

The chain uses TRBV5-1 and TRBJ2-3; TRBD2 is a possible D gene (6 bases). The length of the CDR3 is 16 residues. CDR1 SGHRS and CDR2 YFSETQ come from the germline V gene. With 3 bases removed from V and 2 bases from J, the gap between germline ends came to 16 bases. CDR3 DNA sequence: TGCGCCAGCAGCTCCAGAAGTGGGGGGTTCACAGATACGCAGTATTTT. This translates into CASSSRSGGFTDTQYF.

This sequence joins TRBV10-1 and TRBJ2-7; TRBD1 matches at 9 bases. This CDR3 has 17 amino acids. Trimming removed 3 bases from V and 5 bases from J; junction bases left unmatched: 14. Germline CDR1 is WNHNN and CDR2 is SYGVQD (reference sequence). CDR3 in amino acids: CASSDKRFGDRAHEQYF. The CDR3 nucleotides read TGCGCCAGCAGTGATAAACGCTTTGGGGACAGGGCCCACGAGCAGTACTTC.

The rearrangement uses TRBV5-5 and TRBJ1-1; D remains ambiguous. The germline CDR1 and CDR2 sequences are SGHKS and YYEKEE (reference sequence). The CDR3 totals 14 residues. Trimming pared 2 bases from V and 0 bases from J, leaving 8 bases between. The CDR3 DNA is TGTGCCAGCAGCTTCACGATGATGAACACTGAAGCTTTCTTT. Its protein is CASSFTMMNTEAFF.

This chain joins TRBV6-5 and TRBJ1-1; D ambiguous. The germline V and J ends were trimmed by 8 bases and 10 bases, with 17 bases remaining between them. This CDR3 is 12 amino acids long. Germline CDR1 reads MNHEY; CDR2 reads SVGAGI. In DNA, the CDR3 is TGTGCCAGCCAAACGGGCGGGGAAGCAGCTTTCTTT. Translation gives CASQTGGEAAFF.

The DNA of the CDR3 is TGTGCCAGCAGCTATCCTGGGGGGTCGAACACCATATATTTT. Its translation: CASSYPGGSNTIYF. The chain couples TRBV6-6 to TRBJ1-3, with D possibly TRBD1 on 5 matching bases. CDR3 length equals 14 residues. The V end was cut by 6 bases, the J end by 7 bases, with 16 bases between. CDR1 is MNHNY, CDR2 SVGAGI, per germline (reference sequence).

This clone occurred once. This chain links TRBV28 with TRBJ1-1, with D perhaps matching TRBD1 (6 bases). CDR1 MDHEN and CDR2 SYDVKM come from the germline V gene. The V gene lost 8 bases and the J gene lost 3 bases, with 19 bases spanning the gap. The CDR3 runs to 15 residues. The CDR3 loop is CASSGGPYGDTEAFF. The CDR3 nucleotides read TGTGCCAGCTCCGGGGGGCCCTATGGGGACACTGAAGCTTTCTTT.

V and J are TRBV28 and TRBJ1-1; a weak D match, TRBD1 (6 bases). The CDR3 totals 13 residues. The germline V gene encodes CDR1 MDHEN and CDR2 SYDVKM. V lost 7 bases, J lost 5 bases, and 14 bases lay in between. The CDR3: CASKLGGQTEAFF. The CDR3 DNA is TGTGCCAGCAAGCTCGGGGGGCAGACTGAAGCTTTCTTT.

The DNA for the CDR3 is TGTGCCAGCAGCTTTCGGGGCGGCAATCAGCCCCAGCATTTT. It encodes CASSFRGGNQPQHF. This rearrangement joins TRBV7-2 to TRBJ1-5, with a possible D match to TRBD1 (5 bases). CDR1 is SGHTA, CDR2 FQGNSA, per germline. CDR3 length: 14 amino acids. Trimming left V 3 bases short and J 2 bases short, with 8 bases between.

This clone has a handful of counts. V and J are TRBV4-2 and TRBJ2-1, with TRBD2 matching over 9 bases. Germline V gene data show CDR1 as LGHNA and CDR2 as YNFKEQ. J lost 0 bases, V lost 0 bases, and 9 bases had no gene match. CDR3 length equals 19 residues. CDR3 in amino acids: CASSQDIVAGELSYNEQFF. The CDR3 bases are TGTGCCAGCAGCCAAGACATAGTAGCGGGGGAGCTCTCCTACAATGAGCAGTTCTTC.

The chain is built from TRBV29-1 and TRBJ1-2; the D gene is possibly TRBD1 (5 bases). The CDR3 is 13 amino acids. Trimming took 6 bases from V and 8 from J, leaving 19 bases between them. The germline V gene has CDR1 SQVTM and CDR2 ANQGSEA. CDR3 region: CSVTNWDRLGYTF. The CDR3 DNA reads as TGCAGCGTAACGAATTGGGACCGGCTGGGCTACACCTTC.

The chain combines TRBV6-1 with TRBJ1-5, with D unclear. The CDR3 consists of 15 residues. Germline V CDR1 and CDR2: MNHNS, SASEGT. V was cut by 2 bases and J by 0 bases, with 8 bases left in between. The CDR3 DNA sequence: TGTGCCAGCAGTGAACAGGAGGATAGCAATCAGCCCCAGCATTTT. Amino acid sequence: CASSEQEDSNQPQHF.